This T cell receptor beta chain was documented in a study of T cells after somatic rescue of genetic block. The table lists this clone with a count of one. Libraries were prepared by immunoSEQ multiplex PCR; TCRdb keeps only in-frame clonotypes and omits some of them. The repertoire holds 110,000 or so clones, around nine tenths seen once, with about 1.5% in the top ten. The CDR3 contains 16 residues. Germline lookup yields CDR1 MNHEY and CDR2 SVGAGI. Trimming removed 2 bases at V and 8 bases at J, with 21 bases between. The chain joins TRBV6-5 to TRBJ1-2, with a tentative D call TRBD1 (6 bases). The sequenced material came from peripheral blood mononuclear cells (PBMCs). The receptor comes from a woman aged 18 to 35. CDR3 DNA: TGTGCCAGCAGTTACGCCAGAGGGAGACAGGCGGAAGGCTACACCTTC. Its translation: CASSYARGRQAEGYTF.